This TCR beta chain came from a study of blood T cell repertoires in COVID-19. Study-level background: Samples representing acute and convalescent COVID-19 were sourced from the United States, Italy and Spain.

The V segment lost 5 bases and the J segment 7 bases; nucleotides outside the gene matches: 6. The CDR3 spans 15 residues. CDR1 and CDR2 (germline): SEHNR, FQNEAQ (reference sequence). Authors' analysis steps: Estimation of nucleated cell counts was performed using reference gene primer amplification. Sequencing was performed with immunoSEQ multiplex PCR; in TCRdb, only in-frame clones are kept and a portion is missing. V and J calls and clone size are those listed in that table; D and trimming were worked out from the DNA. The sample shows approximately 200,000 clones, less than 90% of them seen only once.

The clonotype was recovered from a man in his sixties or seventies with active or convalescent COVID-19. This chain uses TRBV7-9 with TRBJ2-1; 12 positions match TRBD2. Sequenced material: peripheral blood. The CDR3 here is CASSASGGAGNEQFF. The CDR3 bases are TGTGCCAGCAGCGCTAGCGGGGGGGCCGGGAATGAGCAGTTCTTC.